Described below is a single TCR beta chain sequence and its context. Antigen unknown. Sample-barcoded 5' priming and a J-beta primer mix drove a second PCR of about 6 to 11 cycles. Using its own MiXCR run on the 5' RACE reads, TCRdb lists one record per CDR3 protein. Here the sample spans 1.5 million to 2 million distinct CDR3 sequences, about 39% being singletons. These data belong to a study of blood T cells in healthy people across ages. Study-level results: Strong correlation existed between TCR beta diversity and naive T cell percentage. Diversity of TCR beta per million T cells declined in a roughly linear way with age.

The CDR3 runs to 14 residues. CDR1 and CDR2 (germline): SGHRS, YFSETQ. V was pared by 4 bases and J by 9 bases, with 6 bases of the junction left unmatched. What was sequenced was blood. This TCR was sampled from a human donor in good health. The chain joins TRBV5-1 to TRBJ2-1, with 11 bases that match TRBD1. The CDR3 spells CASSLGQGESEQFF. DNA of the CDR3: TGCGCCAGCAGCCTGGGACAGGGGGAGTCTGAGCAGTTCTTC.